The 10 T cell receptor beta chains given below trace back to one sample, sequenced in a study of vaccination and CD4 T cells after COVID-19. These receptors' targets are unknown. The Oncomine TCR Beta short-read assay sequenced DNA from cultured CD4+ T cells. TCRdb passed the PCR reads through MiXCR, listing each CDR3 protein once. The data show approximately 25,000 distinct CDR3 sequences, with less than 70% seen just once and 6.5% to 10% held by the top ten. The treatment was: approximately 10-day PBMC culture with coronavirus spike peptide pools or control peptides (ViraFEST assay). Sequencing was carried out using CD4+ T cells from blood, cultured in vitro. The receptor set was obtained from a human donor who had recovered from COVID-19.

V usage is TRBV7-2 and J usage is TRBJ2-1; D might be TRBD2 (6 bases). This CDR3 contains 17 residues. The ends were cut back, 2 bases at V and 2 bases at J, with 16 bases in the middle. CDR1 and CDR2 (germline): SGHTA, FQGNSA. This chain's CDR3 is CASSLLAMADPYNEQFF. In DNA, the CDR3 is TGTGCCAGCAGCTTACTAGCGATGGCGGACCCCTACAATGAGCAGTTCTTC.

The chain combines TRBV5-8 with TRBJ1-2; 9 bases are shared with TRBD1. There are 15 residues in the CDR3. V shed 2 bases and J 0 bases; nucleotides not matched to a gene: 2. The germline V gene has CDR1 SGHTS and CDR2 YDEGEE. The CDR3 reads CASSFRQGANYGYTF. For the CDR3, the DNA is TGTGCCAGCAGCTTTAGACAGGGGGCTAACTATGGCTACACCTTC.

The chain uses TRBV28 and TRBJ1-2; D is unresolved. The V gene lost 6 bases and the J gene lost 8 bases, with 10 bases spanning the gap. The CDR3 runs 11 residues. Germline V gives CDR1 MDHEN, CDR2 SYDVKM. DNA of the CDR3: TGTGCCAGCAGGGCAACGGGGGGCTACACCTTC. It codes for CASRATGGYTF.

In DNA, the CDR3 is TGCAGTGCCGGACATCAGAGCTCCTATAATTCACCCCTCCACTTT. Protein sequence: CSAGHQSSYNSPLHF. V and J are TRBV20-1 and TRBJ1-6; D possibly corresponds to TRBD1 (5 bases). This CDR3 is 15 amino acids long. V lost 6 bases and J lost 0, with 12 bases in between. Germline values: CDR1 DFQATT, CDR2 SNEGSKA (reference sequence).

The chain recombines TRBV6-1 with TRBJ1-5; D remains ambiguous. The V gene's germline CDR1 is MNHNS and CDR2 SASEGT. This CDR3 has 11 amino acids. Trimming cost V 7 bases and J 0 bases, with 1 base left between them. Here the CDR3 DNA reads TGTGCCAGCACTAGCAATCAGCCCCAGCATTTT. This codes for CASTSNQPQHF.

This chain links TRBV5-4 with TRBJ2-5; D remains ambiguous. CDR3 size: 13 residues. Deletions cut 4 bases from V and 4 bases from J, with 11 bases between. CDR1 and CDR2 (germline): SGHNT, YYREEE (reference sequence). The CDR3 is CASSRPTLETQYF. Here the CDR3 DNA reads TGTGCCAGCAGCCGCCCAACACTAGAGACCCAGTACTTC.

The J gene is TRBJ2-6, the V gene TRBV30, with D tentatively TRBD2 (6 bases). V was pared by 3 bases and J by 0 bases, with 12 bases between. The length of the CDR3 is 16 residues. CDR1 is GTSNPN and CDR2 is SVGIG in the germline V gene (reference sequence). In DNA form, the CDR3 reads TGTGCCTGGAGCGGGGGACTTAACTCTGGGGCCAACGTCCTGACTTTC. This translates into CAWSGGLNSGANVLTF.

This clonotype was seen only a few times. A junction boundary mismatches the germline segment, possibly from a read error. This sequence joins TRBV4-1 and TRBJ1-2; D call uncertain. CDR3 length: 15 amino acids. Germline assignment: CDR1 MGHRA and CDR2 YSYEKL. This chain's CDR3 is CASSQVERTEDGYTF. CDR3 in DNA: TGTGCCAGCAGCCAAGTCGAACGGACTGAGGATGGCTACACCTTC.

The V gene is TRBV2, the J gene TRBJ1-6; TRBD1 matches at 10 bases. The germline V gene encodes CDR1 SNHLY and CDR2 FYNNEI. CDR3 length: 15 amino acids. Unmatched junction bases numbered 5, after V lost 5 bases and J lost 7 bases. The CDR3 protein is CASSYWTGGNSPLHF. DNA of the CDR3: TGTGCCAGCAGTTATTGGACAGGGGGGAATTCACCCCTCCACTTT.

The CDR3, as DNA: TGTGCCAGCAGCCAAACAGCCAATGAGCAGTTCTTC. Translation gives CASSQTANEQFF. The chain joins TRBV3-1 to TRBJ2-1; D is unresolved. There are 12 residues in the CDR3. Trimming shortened V by 2 bases and J by 6 bases, and 5 bases separated the two germline ends. The germline gives CDR1 LGHDT, CDR2 YNNKEL (reference sequence).